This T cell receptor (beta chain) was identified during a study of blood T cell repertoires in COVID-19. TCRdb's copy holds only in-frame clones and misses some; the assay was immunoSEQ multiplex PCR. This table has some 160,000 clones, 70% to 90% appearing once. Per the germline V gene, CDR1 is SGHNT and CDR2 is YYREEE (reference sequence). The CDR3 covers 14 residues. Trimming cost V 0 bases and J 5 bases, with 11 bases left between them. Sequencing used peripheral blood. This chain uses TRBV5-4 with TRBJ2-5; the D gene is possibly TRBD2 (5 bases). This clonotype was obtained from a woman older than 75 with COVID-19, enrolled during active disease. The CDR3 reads CASSLGGPWETQYF. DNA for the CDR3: TGTGCCAGCAGCTTGGGCGGGCCTTGGGAGACCCAGTACTTC.